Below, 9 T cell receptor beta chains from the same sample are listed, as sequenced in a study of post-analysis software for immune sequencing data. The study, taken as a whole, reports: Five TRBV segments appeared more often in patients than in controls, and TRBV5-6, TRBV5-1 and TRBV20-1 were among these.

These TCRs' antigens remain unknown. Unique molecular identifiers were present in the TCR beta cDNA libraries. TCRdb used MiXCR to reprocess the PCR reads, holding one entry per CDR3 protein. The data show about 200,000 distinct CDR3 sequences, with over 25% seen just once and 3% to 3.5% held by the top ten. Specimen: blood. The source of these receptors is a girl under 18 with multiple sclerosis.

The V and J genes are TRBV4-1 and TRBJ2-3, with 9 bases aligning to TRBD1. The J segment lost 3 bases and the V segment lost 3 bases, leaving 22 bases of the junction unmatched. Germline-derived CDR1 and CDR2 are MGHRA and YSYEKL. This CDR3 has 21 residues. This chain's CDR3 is CASSHSNRDRDHGFGTDTQYF. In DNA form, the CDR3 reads TGCGCCAGCAGCCACTCGAACCGGGACAGGGATCATGGTTTCGGTACAGATACGCAGTATTTT.

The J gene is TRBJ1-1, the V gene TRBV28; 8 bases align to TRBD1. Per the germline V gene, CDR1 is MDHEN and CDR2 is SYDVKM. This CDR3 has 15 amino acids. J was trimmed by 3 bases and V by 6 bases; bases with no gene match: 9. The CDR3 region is CASRKQGALHTEAFF. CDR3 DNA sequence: TGTGCCAGCAGGAAGCAGGGGGCACTACACACTGAAGCTTTCTTT.

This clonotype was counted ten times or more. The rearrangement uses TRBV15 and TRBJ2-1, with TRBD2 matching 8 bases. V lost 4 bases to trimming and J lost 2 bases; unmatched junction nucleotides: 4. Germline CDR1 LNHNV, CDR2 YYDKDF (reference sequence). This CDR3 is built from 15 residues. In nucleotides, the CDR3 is TGTGCCACCAGCAAACTAGCGGAGCCCTACAATGAGCAGTTCTTC. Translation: CATSKLAEPYNEQFF. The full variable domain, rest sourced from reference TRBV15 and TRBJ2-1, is DAMVIQNPRYQVTQFGKPVTLSCSQTLNHNVMYWYQQKSSQAPKLLFHYYDKDFNNEADTPDNFQSRRPNTSFCFLDIRSPGLGDTAMYLCATSKLAEPYNEQFFGPGTRLTVL.

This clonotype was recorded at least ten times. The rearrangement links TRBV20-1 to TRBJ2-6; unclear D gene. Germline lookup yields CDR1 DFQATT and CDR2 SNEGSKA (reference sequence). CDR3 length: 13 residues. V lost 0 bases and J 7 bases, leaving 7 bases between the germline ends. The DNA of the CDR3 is TGCAGTGCTAGAGACCTGGCCGCCAACGTCCTGACTTTC. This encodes CSARDLAANVLTF.

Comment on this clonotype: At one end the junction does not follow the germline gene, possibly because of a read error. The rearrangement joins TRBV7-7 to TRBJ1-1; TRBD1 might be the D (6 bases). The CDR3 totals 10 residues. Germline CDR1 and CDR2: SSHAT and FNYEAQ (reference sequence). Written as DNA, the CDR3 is TGTGCTAGCAGCCCCGGGGGCGCTTTCTTT. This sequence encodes CASSPGGAFF.

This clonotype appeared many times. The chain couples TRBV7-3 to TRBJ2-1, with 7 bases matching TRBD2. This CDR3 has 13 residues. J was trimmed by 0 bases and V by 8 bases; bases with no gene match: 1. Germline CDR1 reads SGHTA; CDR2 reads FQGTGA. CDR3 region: CASGRGSYNEQFF. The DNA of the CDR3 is TGTGCCAGCGGGAGGGGCTCCTACAATGAGCAGTTCTTC.

CDR3 sequence reads: CASSEARSGELFF. In DNA form, the CDR3 reads TGTGCCAGCAGTGAAGCGAGATCCGGGGAGCTGTTTTTT. The chain joins TRBV2 to TRBJ2-2; no firm D call. CDR1 is SNHLY, CDR2 FYNNEI, per germline. The V and J ends lost 0 bases and 6 bases respectively, with 5 bases between them. The CDR3 extends over 13 amino acids. The whole variable domain, remainder taken from reference TRBV2 and TRBJ2-2, is EPEVTQTPSHQVTQMGQEVILRCVPISNHLYFYWYRQILGQKVEFLVSFYNNEISEKSEIFDDQFSVERPDGSNFTLKIRSTKLEDSAMYFCASSEARSGELFFGEGSRLTVL.

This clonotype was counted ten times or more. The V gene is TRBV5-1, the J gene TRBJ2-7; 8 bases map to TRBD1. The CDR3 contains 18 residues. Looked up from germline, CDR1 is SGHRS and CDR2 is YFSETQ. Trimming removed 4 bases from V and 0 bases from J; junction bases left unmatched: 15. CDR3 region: CASSPLWSGTGDSYEQYF. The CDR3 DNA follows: TGCGCCAGCAGCCCACTCTGGTCGGGGACAGGCGACTCCTACGAGCAGTACTTC.

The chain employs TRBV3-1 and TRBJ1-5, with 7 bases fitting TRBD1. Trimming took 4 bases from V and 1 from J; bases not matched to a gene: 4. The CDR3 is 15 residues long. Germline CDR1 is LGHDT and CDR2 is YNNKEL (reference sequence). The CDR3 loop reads CASSLTGKSNQPQHF. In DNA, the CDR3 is TGTGCCAGCAGCCTGACAGGGAAAAGCAATCAGCCCCAGCATTTT.